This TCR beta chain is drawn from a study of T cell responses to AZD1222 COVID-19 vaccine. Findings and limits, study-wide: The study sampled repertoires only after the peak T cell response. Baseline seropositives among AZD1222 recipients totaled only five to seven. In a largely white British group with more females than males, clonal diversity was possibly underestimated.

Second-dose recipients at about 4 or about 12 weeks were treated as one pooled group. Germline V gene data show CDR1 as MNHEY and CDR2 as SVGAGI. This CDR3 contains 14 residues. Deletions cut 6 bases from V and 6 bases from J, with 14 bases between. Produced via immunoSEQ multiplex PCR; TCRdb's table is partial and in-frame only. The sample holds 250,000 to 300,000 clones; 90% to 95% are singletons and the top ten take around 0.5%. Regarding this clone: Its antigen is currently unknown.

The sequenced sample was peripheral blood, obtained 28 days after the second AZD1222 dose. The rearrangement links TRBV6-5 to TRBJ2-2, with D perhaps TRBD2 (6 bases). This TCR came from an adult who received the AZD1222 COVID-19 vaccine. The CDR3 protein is CASRGLGDAGELFF. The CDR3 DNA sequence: TGTGCCAGCAGGGGACTTGGGGACGCCGGGGAGCTGTTTTTT.